Listed below are T cell receptor beta chains from one sample, sequenced in a study of cytomegalovirus exposure and HLA in healthy donors. Clones were read by immunoSEQ multiplex PCR, and TCRdb kept only the in-frame ones, dropping some. The table has fewer than 200,000 clones, around 80% seen once. Sequenced: PBMCs. Receptors were obtained from a woman aged 25 to 39 in good health and CMV-seropositive. Both conserved end residues are part of each CDR3. The D gene is left open where the match is weak. Clone size is stated in some rows and not others, as once, few, many or a class when expanded.

clone size	V gene	D gene	J gene	CDR3 DNA	CDR3 protein
.	TRBV6-5	.	TRBJ1-5	TGTGCCAGCAGTCTTCAATCAGGAGGATGGCAGCCCCAGCATTTT	CASSLQSGGWQPQHF
.	TRBV9	TRBD1	TRBJ1-1	TGTGCCAGCAGTCCGACAGGGTACACTGAAGCTTTCTTT	CASSPTGYTEAFF
few	TRBV2	TRBD2	TRBJ2-1	TGTGCCAGCAGTGTCGGGGGGGGGCTCCATGAGCAGTTCTTC	CASSVGGGLHEQFF
.	TRBV19	.	TRBJ1-1	TGTGCCAGTAGTGATCAGTACACTGAAGCTTTCTTT	CASSDQYTEAFF
.	TRBV7-3	.	TRBJ1-1	TGTGCCAGCAGCTTAACTGGGGGGGATACTGAAGCTTTCTTT	CASSLTGGDTEAFF
.	TRBV5-4	.	TRBJ2-2	TGTGCCAGCAGCTCGTTCCTTGGGCAGACGAACACCGGGGAGCTGTTTTTT	CASSSFLGQTNTGELFF
once	TRBV27	.	TRBJ2-5	TGTGCCAGCAGTTTCCTCGGGCAAGAGACCCAGTACTTC	CASSFLGQETQYF
.	TRBV2	.	TRBJ2-7	TGTGCCAGTCGACCCCTAGTCAGCTCCTACGAGCAGTACTTC	CASRPLVSSYEQYF
.	TRBV5-1	TRBD1	TRBJ1-1	TGCGCCAGCAGCTCCGACAGGGGTGACACTGAAGCTTTCTTT	CASSSDRGDTEAFF
.	TRBV7-9	TRBD1	TRBJ2-1	TGTGCCAGCAGCTCGGCGGGACAGGCCTTCTACAATGAGCAGTTCTTC	CASSSAGQAFYNEQFF
.	TRBV2	.	TRBJ2-1	TGTGCCAGCAGTGCAAGGAGCTCCTACAATGAGCAGTTCTTC	CASSARSSYNEQFF
.	TRBV6-1	TRBD1	TRBJ1-5	TGTGCCAGCAGTGCTGACAGGGGGTATCAGCCCCAGCATTTT	CASSADRGYQPQHF
.	TRBV4-3	.	TRBJ1-4	TGCGCCAGCAGCCAAGATAACAGGGATAATGAAAAACTGTTTTTT	CASSQDNRDNEKLFF
.	TRBV28	.	TRBJ2-7	TGTGCCAGCAGTCCTCCAGGGCACGAGCAGTACTTC	CASSPPGHEQYF
few	TRBV5-4	TRBD1	TRBJ2-1	TGTGCCAGCAGGTCAGGGGGCGCGGAGCAGTTCTTC	CASRSGGAEQFF
.	TRBV2	TRBD1	TRBJ1-1	TGTGCCAGCAGGGCCCAGACTGCAGGGGGGAAAGCTTTCTTT	CASRAQTAGGKAFF
.	TRBV6-1	TRBD1	TRBJ1-2	TGTGCCAGCAGTGATACGCACAGGGGAGGCTACACCTTC	CASSDTHRGGYTF
.	TRBV7-3	TRBD1	TRBJ1-2	TGTGCCAGCAGCTTAACTGGGGGGACAGGCCCAGGGAAGGATGGCTACACCTTC	CASSLTGGTGPGKDGYTF
.	TRBV7-2	TRBD2	TRBJ2-2	TGTGCCAGCAGACCCGGGACTAGCGGGGGCGGGGAGCTGTTTTTT	CASRPGTSGGGELFF
.	TRBV5-4	.	TRBJ1-1	TGTGCCAGCAGCTTAGGCCAGGCCAGGGGCGGTGAAGCTTTCTTT	CASSLGQARGGEAFF
.	TRBV4-3	.	TRBJ2-2	TGCGCCAGCAGCCTCCTATATTCACCTAGAGGAATAGGCACCGGGGAGCTGTTTTTT	CASSLLYSPRGIGTGELFF
.	TRBV7-2	.	TRBJ2-6	TGTGCCAGCAGCTTATCCGGTACCAACGTCCTGACTTTC	CASSLSGTNVLTF
.	TRBV5-8	.	TRBJ2-3	TGTGCCAGCAGCTTAGCGTATAGCACAGATACGCAGTATTTT	CASSLAYSTDTQYF
few	TRBV7-2	.	TRBJ1-4	TGTGCCAGCAGCCCCTCCCCGGCCCACGGGAATGAAAAACTGTTTTTT	CASSPSPAHGNEKLFF
.	TRBV23-1	.	TRBJ1-5	TGCGCCAGCAGTCCCAACGACAGGTATCAGCCCCAGCATTTT	CASSPNDRYQPQHF
.	TRBV5-4	TRBD1	TRBJ1-3	TGTGCCAGCAGCTGGGTCCCCACAGGGGCAGGAGCTGGAAACACCATATATTTT	CASSWVPTGAGAGNTIYF
.	TRBV28	TRBD1	TRBJ1-5	TGTGCCAGCAGTTGGGGGCCCCCTGACAGGGGGCCTTATAGCAATCAGCCCCAGCATTTT	CASSWGPPDRGPYSNQPQHF
.	TRBV7-9	.	TRBJ1-1	TGTGCCAGCAGCCCACAGGGAATGAACACTGAAGCTTTCTTT	CASSPQGMNTEAFF
.	TRBV30	TRBD1	TRBJ1-2	TGTGCCTGTCCTAACAGGGGGCGGAACTATGGCTACACCTTC	CACPNRGRNYGYTF
.	TRBV13	TRBD2	TRBJ2-1	TGTGCCAGCAGCTTACCCCTAGCGGGGGTTGGGAATGAGCAGTTCTTC	CASSLPLAGVGNEQFF
.	TRBV9	.	TRBJ1-2	TGTGCCAGCAGCGTAGAGAGTAGGGAGCCCTATGGCTACACCTTC	CASSVESREPYGYTF
.	TRBV10-3	.	TRBJ1-1	TGTGCCATCAGTGAGGCAGGGATGAACACTGAAGCTTTCTTT	CAISEAGMNTEAFF
.	TRBV19	.	TRBJ1-2	TGTGCCAGTAGTTCTCCCGGGAAAACCCTCTATGGCTACACCTTC	CASSSPGKTLYGYTF
.	TRBV7-9	.	TRBJ1-1	TGTGCCAGCAGCCGAATGTACAGGTCCTATCCTTTCACTGAAGCTTTCTTT	CASSRMYRSYPFTEAFF
.	TRBV6-4	.	TRBJ2-1	TGTGCCAGCAGTGACTACACCGGGGGACGGTTCTTC	CASSDYTGGRFF
.	TRBV7-8	TRBD2	TRBJ2-5	TGTGCCAGCAGCTCTGGCTCTAGCGGGGGGTTTGAGACCCAGTACTTC	CASSSGSSGGFETQYF
.	TRBV19	TRBD2	TRBJ2-5	TGTGCCAGTAGTCAAGCGGGGGGTTCGTACCAAGAGACCCAGTACTTC	CASSQAGGSYQETQYF
.	TRBV28	TRBD1	TRBJ1-2	TGTGCCAGCAGTTTAGGGACAGGAGATTATGGCTACACCTTC	CASSLGTGDYGYTF
few	TRBV5-1	.	TRBJ1-3	TGCGCCAGCAGCTTGGCAGGCCTTGGCTCTGGAAACACCATATATTTT	CASSLAGLGSGNTIYF
.	TRBV28	TRBD2	TRBJ2-1	TGTGCCAGCAGCGGGGGGGGGAACTCCTACAATGAGCAGTTCTTC	CASSGGGNSYNEQFF
.	TRBV11-2	TRBD1	TRBJ1-4	TGTGCCAGCAGCTCCCACCCCCTAAGACAGGGGGCGTTTCGGGAAAAACTGTTTTTT	CASSSHPLRQGAFREKLFF
.	TRBV5-1	TRBD2	TRBJ2-3	TGCGCCAGCAGCTGGACTAGCGGCACAGATACGCAGTATTTT	CASSWTSGTDTQYF
.	TRBV11-2	.	TRBJ1-1	TGTGCCAGCAGCACCGGACAGCCCAACACTGAAGCTTTCTTT	CASSTGQPNTEAFF
once	TRBV4-2	.	TRBJ2-7	TGTGCCAGCAGCCAAGAGGTAGAGGGCTCCTACGAGCAGTACTTC	CASSQEVEGSYEQYF
.	TRBV2	.	TRBJ1-2	TGTGCCAGCAGTTCCGACGGGAGTAACTATGGCTACACCTTC	CASSSDGSNYGYTF
.	TRBV4-3	.	TRBJ2-1	TGCGCCAGCAGCCAAGATAAGGGCAGGGGTGATGAGCAGTTCTTC	CASSQDKGRGDEQFF
few	TRBV6-5	TRBD1	TRBJ1-1	TGTGCCAGCAGTTATCAGGGGGTAGCTTTCTTT	CASSYQGVAFF
.	TRBV7-2	.	TRBJ2-3	TGTGCCAGCAGCCCAACCCTAGCGACAGATACGCAGTATTTT	CASSPTLATDTQYF
.	TRBV5-1	TRBD1	TRBJ2-7	TGCGCCAGCAGCGGGGACAGGGGGCCCTACGAGCAGTACTTC	CASSGDRGPYEQYF
.	TRBV5-1	TRBD2	TRBJ2-5	TGCGCCAGCAGCCCCCAAATCAGAAAGCGGGGAAACCAAGAGACCCAGTACTTC	CASSPQIRKRGNQETQYF